This record looks at one TCR beta chain sequence and its context. This sample is part of a study of T cell changes during pregnancy in multiple sclerosis. This CDR3 has 15 residues. The junction had 2 bases not matched to a gene; V was cut back by 1 base and J by 4 bases. Germline loops: CDR1 LGHNA, CDR2 YNFKEQ. Produced via immunoSEQ multiplex PCR; TCRdb's table is partial and in-frame only. Here the sample spans 70,000 to 95,000 clones, about 91% being singletons. The genes are TRBV4-2 and TRBJ2-1; 9 nucleotides match TRBD2. The sequence derives from a female donor with multiple sclerosis, enrolled in a pregnancy study. The source material was peripheral blood, sampled before pregnancy. CDR3 loop: CASSQASGEYNEQFF. The CDR3 bases are TGTGCCAGCAGCCAAGCTAGCGGGGAGTACAATGAGCAGTTCTTC.